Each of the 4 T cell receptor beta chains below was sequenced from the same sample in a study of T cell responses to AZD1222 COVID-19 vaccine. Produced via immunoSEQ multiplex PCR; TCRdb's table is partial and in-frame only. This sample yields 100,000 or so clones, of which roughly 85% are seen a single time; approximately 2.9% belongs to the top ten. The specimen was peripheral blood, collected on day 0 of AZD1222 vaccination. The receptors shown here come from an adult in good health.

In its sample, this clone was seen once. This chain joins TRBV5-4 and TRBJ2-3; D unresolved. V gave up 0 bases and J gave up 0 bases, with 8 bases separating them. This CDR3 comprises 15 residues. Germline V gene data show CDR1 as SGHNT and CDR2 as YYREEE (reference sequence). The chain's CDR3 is CASSLDGRSTDTQYF. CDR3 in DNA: TGTGCCAGCAGCTTGGATGGGCGAAGCACAGATACGCAGTATTTT.

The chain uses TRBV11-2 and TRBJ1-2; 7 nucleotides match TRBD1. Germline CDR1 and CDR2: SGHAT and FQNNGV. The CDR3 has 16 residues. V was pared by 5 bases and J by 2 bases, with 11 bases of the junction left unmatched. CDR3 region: CASSPLEGAQNYGYTF. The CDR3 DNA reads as TGTGCCAGCAGCCCCTTGGAGGGGGCGCAAAACTATGGCTACACCTTC. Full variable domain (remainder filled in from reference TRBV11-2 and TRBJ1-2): EAGVAQSPRYKIIEKRQSVAFWCNPISGHATLYWYQQILGQGPKLLIQFQNNGVVDDSQLPKDRFSAERLKGVDSTLKIQPAKLEDSAVYLCASSPLEGAQNYGYTFGSGTRLTVV.

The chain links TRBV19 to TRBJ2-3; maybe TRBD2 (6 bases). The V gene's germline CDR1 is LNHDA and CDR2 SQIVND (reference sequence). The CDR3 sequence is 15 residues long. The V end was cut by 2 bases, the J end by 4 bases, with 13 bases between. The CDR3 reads CASSIIMRGADTQYF. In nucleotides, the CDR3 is TGTGCCAGTAGTATAATAATGCGGGGCGCAGATACGCAGTATTTT. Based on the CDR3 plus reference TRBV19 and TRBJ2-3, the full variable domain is DGGITQSPKYLFRKEGQNVTLSCEQNLNHDAMYWYRQDPGQGLRLIYYSQIVNDFQKGDIAEGYSVSREKKESFPLTVTSAQKNPTAFYLCASSIIMRGADTQYFGPGTRLTVL.

Here the CDR3 reads CAWGKQGLANEKLFF. Here the CDR3 DNA reads TGTGCCTGGGGTAAACAGGGGCTGGCTAATGAAAAACTGTTTTTT. The chain carries TRBV30 and TRBJ1-4; 7 bases are shared with TRBD1. V lost 5 bases to trimming and J lost 3 bases; unmatched junction nucleotides: 9. Looked up from germline, CDR1 is GTSNPN and CDR2 is SVGIG (reference sequence). This CDR3 is 15 amino acids long. The variable domain in full, completed from reference TRBV30 and TRBJ1-4, reads SQTIHQWPATLVQPVGSPLSLECTVEGTSNPNLYWYRQAAGRGLQLLFYSVGIGQISSEVPQNLSASRPQDRQFILSSKKLLLSDSGFYLCAWGKQGLANEKLFFGSGTQLSVL.